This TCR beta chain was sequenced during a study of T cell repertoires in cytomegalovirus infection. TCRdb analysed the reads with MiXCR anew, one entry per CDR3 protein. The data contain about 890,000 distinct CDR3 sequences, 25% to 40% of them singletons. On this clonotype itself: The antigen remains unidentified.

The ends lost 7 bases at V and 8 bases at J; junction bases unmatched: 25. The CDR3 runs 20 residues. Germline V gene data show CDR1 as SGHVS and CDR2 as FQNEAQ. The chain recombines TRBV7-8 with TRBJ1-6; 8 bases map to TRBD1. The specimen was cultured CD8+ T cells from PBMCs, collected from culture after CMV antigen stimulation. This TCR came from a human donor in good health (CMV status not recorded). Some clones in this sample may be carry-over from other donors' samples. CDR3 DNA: TGTGCCAGCACCCCTTACCCAGGACAGGGAGATTTTAACGGTCATTCACCCCTCCACTTT. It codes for CASTPYPGQGDFNGHSPLHF. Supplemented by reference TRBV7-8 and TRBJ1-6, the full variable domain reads GAGVSQSPRYKVAKRGQDVALRCDPISGHVSLFWYQQALGQGPEFLTYFQNEAQLDKSGLPSDRFFAERPEGSVSTLKIQRTQQEDSAVYLCASTPYPGQGDFNGHSPLHFGNGTRLTVT.